This TCR beta chain was obtained from a study of cytomegalovirus exposure and HLA in healthy donors. The primer mix had 60 Vbeta and 13 Jbeta primers. Sequencing used immunoSEQ multiplex PCR; TCRdb keeps in-frame clones, though not all of them. Here the sample spans 150,000 to 200,000 clones, around 80% being singletons. Concerning this clone: Its cognate antigen is unknown.

Regarding the study as a whole: In a later analysis, TCR beta V- and J-gene trimming was associated with a missense DCLRE1C variant. Prediction of most subjects' HLA-A and HLA-B alleles by TCR beta sequences was reportedly accurate.

The CDR3 sequence is 14 residues long. Germline lookup yields CDR1 LNHDA and CDR2 SQIVND (reference sequence). V lost 0 bases and J 9 bases, leaving 12 bases between the germline ends. Input material: PBMCs. This clonotype originated in a girl between 10 and 17 years old in good health and CMV-seropositive. The V gene is TRBV19, the J gene TRBJ2-4; tentatively, D is TRBD1 (5 bases). CDR3 protein: CASSIDLRGSIQYF. CDR3 DNA sequence: TGTGCCAGTAGTATAGATTTAAGGGGTAGCATTCAGTACTTC.